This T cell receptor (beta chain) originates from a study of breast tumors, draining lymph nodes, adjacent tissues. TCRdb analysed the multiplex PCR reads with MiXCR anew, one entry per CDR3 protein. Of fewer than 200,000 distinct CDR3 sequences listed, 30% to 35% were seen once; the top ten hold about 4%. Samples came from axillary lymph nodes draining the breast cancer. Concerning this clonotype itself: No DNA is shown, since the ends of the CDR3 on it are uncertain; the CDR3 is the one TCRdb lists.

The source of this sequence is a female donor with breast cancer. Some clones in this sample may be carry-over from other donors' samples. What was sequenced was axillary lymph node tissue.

The CDR3 here is CASSSPLQRGAYEQYFGPGTIYF. V is TRBV7-9 and J is TRBJ1-3. The CDR3 has 23 residues if both end residues are counted. CDR1 is SEHNR, CDR2 FQNEAQ, per germline (reference sequence).